One sample yielded the 29 T cell receptor delta chains listed below, sequenced in a study of gamma-delta chains in newborns, infants, children. TCRdb repeated clone calling on the reads with CATT. This table has roughly 5,300 delta-chain clones, roughly 15% appearing once. The sample here was blood, taken at baseline. Receptors were obtained from a child who was a newborn, infant or young child, either healthy, febrile or measles-vaccinated (not recorded which).

The chain is built from TRDV2 and TRDJ1; D is ambiguous. In germline, CDR1 is GEAIGNYY, CDR2 EKD. The CDR3 is 18 amino acids. Trimming cost V 2 bases and J 0 bases, with 21 bases left between them. The CDR3 nucleotides read TGTGCCTGTGACAACGTTGACGAACGGGAGAAGAACACCGATAAACTCATCTTT. Translated: CACDNVDEREKNTDKLIF.

This clone qualifies as medium-sized. This rearrangement joins TRDV2 to TRDJ1; 12 bases are shared with TRDD3. With 3 bases clipped from V and 0 bases from J, the junction kept 10 bases outside the gene matches. The germline V gene has CDR1 GEAIGNYY and CDR2 EKD. CDR3 size: 18 residues. As DNA, the CDR3 is TGTGCCTGTGACCTTCTTACTGGGGGATACCGGTACACCGATAAACTCATCTTT. Its protein product is CACDLLTGGYRYTDKLIF.

By sample share, this clone is medium-sized. The rearrangement joins TRDV1 to TRDJ1, with a possible D match to TRDD3 (5 bases). Trimming removed 0 bases at V and 3 bases at J, with 23 bases between. The CDR3 loop spans 19 amino acids. CDR1 is TSWWSYY, CDR2 QGS, per germline. CDR3 amino acids: CALGELDGYWFGWSDKLIF. As DNA, the CDR3 is TGTGCTCTTGGGGAACTGGATGGGTACTGGTTTGGGTGGTCCGATAAACTCATCTTT.

Relative to its sample, this clone is medium-sized (0.01 to 0.1%). The chain is built from TRDV2 and TRDJ1; 7 bases are a match to TRDD3. This CDR3 is 21 amino acids long. J was trimmed by 4 bases and V by 0 bases; bases with no gene match: 25. Germline assignment: CDR1 GEAIGNYY and CDR2 EKD. CDR3 coding DNA: TGTGCCTGTGACACCGTTACTCTTAACCAGAACTGGGGAATACGGGGCGATAAACTCATCTTT. Translated, it gives CACDTVTLNQNWGIRGDKLIF.

This clone was recorded at least ten times. An end of the junction differs from the germline gene, which may be a read error. V gene TRDV2 combines with J gene TRDJ3; tentative D call: TRDD2 (8 bases). The CDR3 runs to 22 residues. Germline V lookup: CDR1 GEAIGNYY, CDR2 EKD. In DNA form, the CDR3 reads TGTGCCTGTGACCCAAGGCCCCTTCCTAAATTTTGCTGGGACTGGGGCACCCGACAGATGTTTTTC. Its protein product is CACDPRPLPKFCWDWGTRQMFF.

A remark on this clone: Being one base from a much bigger clone, this may be a read error. The V and J genes are TRDV2 and TRDJ1, with 7 bases lining up with TRDD3. Losses at the gene ends were 3 bases for V and 2 bases for J; bases not matched to a gene: 2. This CDR3 has 13 residues. CDR1 is GEAIGNYY, CDR2 EKD, per germline. The CDR3, as DNA: TGTGCCTGTGACGCCTGGGGGACCGATAAACTCATCTTT. Translating it yields CACDAWGTDKLIF.

This chain joins TRDV2 and TRDJ3; D is undetermined. The CDR3 is 17 residues long. Trimming cost V 3 bases and J 0 bases, with 11 bases left between them. The germline CDR1 and CDR2 sequences are GEAIGNYY and EKD. The CDR3 DNA reads TGTGCCTGTGACCTGACCAAAAGCTCCTGGGACACCCGACAGATGTTTTTC. Translated: CACDLTKSSWDTRQMFF.

Comments on this clone: A much bigger clone sits one base away, suggesting this may be a read error. Other nucleotide sequences from this sample produce the same CDR3. The CDR3 is CAFQAQGPTDKLIF. CDR3 coding DNA: TGTGCCTTTCAGGCCCAGGGACCTACCGATAAACTCATCTTT. V gene TRDV3 combines with J gene TRDJ1; D is ambiguous. The length of the CDR3 is 14 residues. V gave up 2 bases and J gave up 2 bases, with 15 bases separating them. The germline gives CDR1 TVYSNPD, CDR2 GDNSRS (reference sequence).

This clone was counted only a few times. Other DNA sequences from this sample encode an identical CDR3 as well. V gene TRDV1 combines with J gene TRDJ1; 13 nucleotides line up with TRDD3. The CDR3 runs to 24 residues. Looked up from germline, CDR1 is TSWWSYY and CDR2 is QGS. J was trimmed by 3 bases and V by 10 bases; bases with no gene match: 35. CDR3 protein: CAPGIVLPFPSTSYWGIRADKLIF. CDR3 DNA sequence: TGTGCTCCTGGTATCGTCCTTCCATTCCCCTCAACCTCGTACTGGGGGATACGCGCCGATAAACTCATCTTT.

On this clone: Since a much larger clone is just one base distant, this may be a read error. The identical CDR3 is also encoded by other nucleotide sequences in the sample. V and J are TRDV3 and TRDJ1; D ambiguous. Germline-derived CDR1 and CDR2 are TVYSNPD and GDNSRS (reference sequence). This CDR3 contains 13 residues. CDR3 sequence: CAFSGSASDKLIF. Written as DNA, the CDR3 is TGCGCCTTTAGCGGCTCGGCTTCTGATAAACTCATCTTT.

This clone was counted between two and nine times. A read error likely explains why the TCRdb protein, taken from a much larger clone, differs from this DNA's translation at residue 15; the protein shown is translated from the DNA. The chain links TRDV3 to TRDJ1, with 9 bases fitting TRDD3. The CDR3 covers 16 residues. Germline values: CDR1 TVYSNPD, CDR2 GDNSRS (reference sequence). The DNA of the CDR3 is TGTGCCTGCCGAGGGGGATACTGGATGATCACCGATAAACTCACCTTT. Residues: CACRGGYWMITDKLTF.

The V call is TRDV1, the J call TRDJ1; D call uncertain. This CDR3 is built from 16 residues. V was shortened by 2 bases and J by 4 bases, with 17 bases between the two germline ends. Germline CDR1 is TSWWSYY and CDR2 is QGS. CDR3 loop: CALGESFGLRDDKLIF. The CDR3 DNA follows: TGTGCTCTTGGGGAATCTTTTGGGTTGAGGGACGATAAACTCATCTTT.

DNA of the CDR3: TGTGCTCTTGGGGAACTTGCCCTACCGTTACTGGGGGACGGCGATAAACTCATCTTT. It is translated as CALGELALPLLGDGDKLIF. The chain is built from TRDV1 and TRDJ1; 9 bases map to TRDD3. The CDR3 extends over 19 amino acids. Per germline, CDR1 TSWWSYY and CDR2 QGS. After removal of 0 bases from V and 4 bases from J, the junction contained 15 bases not matched to a gene.

Regarding this clone: Its ends do not fully match the called genes, so a read error is possible. In the same sample, other DNA sequences code for this CDR3. This chain links TRDV2 with TRDJ1; D possibly corresponds to TRDD3 (5 bases). This CDR3 spans 24 amino acids. Germline V gene sequence: CDR1 GEAIGNYY, CDR2 EKD. CDR3 protein: CACDTVKGSGGMRSIRPYTDKLIF. Written as DNA, the CDR3 is TGCGCCTGTGACACCGTTAAGGGAAGTGGAGGGATGAGATCCATACGCCCATACACCGATAAACTCATCTTT.

This clone has more than one count but fewer than ten. The protein in TCRdb stems from a much larger clone and differs at residue 10 from this DNA's translation, likely a read error; here the protein is translated from the DNA. V is TRDV3 and J is TRDJ1; 8 positions match TRDD3. The CDR3 has 17 residues. Germline CDR1 is TVYSNPD and CDR2 is GDNSRS (reference sequence). In DNA form, the CDR3 reads TGTGCTCAACGCAACGGGTACTGGGGGGTAAGCCCCGATAAACTCATCTTT. Translating it yields CAQRNGYWGVSPDKLIF.

This clone is classed as medium-sized. The V gene is TRDV2, the J gene TRDJ3, with D possibly matching TRDD3 (6 bases). V was clipped by 1 base and J by 1 base, with 13 bases between them. CDR1 and CDR2 from the germline V gene are GEAIGNYY and EKD. CDR3 length: 18 amino acids. The DNA for the CDR3 is TGTGCCTGTGACACATTCGGGGATCGATCCTGGGACACCCGACAGATGTTTTTC. Protein sequence: CACDTFGDRSWDTRQMFF.

The table lists this clone with a few counts. J is TRDJ1 and V is TRDV1; D is unresolved. V lost 0 bases and J lost 0, with 26 bases in between. CDR1 is TSWWSYY and CDR2 is QGS in the germline V gene. CDR3 length: 21 residues. CDR3 nucleotides: TGTGCTCTTGGGGAACTAGTACCAGGAAAGTCTCATCAGGGGTACACCGATAAACTCATCTTT. It specifies CALGELVPGKSHQGYTDKLIF.

This clone is deemed medium-sized (0.01 to 0.1%). The V gene is TRDV2, the J gene TRDJ1; 10 bases fit TRDD3. This CDR3 region has 14 residues. The J segment lost 6 bases and the V segment lost 4 bases, leaving 7 bases of the junction unmatched. CDR1 and CDR2 from the germline V gene are GEAIGNYY and EKD. The CDR3 reads CACDPVLGDHKLIF. The CDR3 nucleotides read TGTGCCTGTGATCCCGTACTGGGGGATCATAAACTCATCTTT.

Notes on this clone: Other DNA variants within this sample encode the same CDR3. This chain connects TRDV2 to TRDJ1; D might be TRDD3 (5 bases). Germline loops: CDR1 GEAIGNYY, CDR2 EKD. This CDR3 is 22 amino acids long. The V end was cut by 0 bases, the J end by 8 bases, with 39 bases between. CDR3 sequence reads: CACDTLSYETENPRQQSGKLIF. The CDR3, as DNA: TGTGCCTGTGACACCCTCTCGTATGAGACGGAGAACCCGAGACAGCAGTCTGGGAAACTCATCTTT.

The chain joins TRDV1 to TRDJ1; TRDD3 matches 9 bases. V was clipped by 2 bases and J by 0 bases; unmatched bases: 37. The CDR3 has 27 amino acids. From germline, CDR1 is TSWWSYY and CDR2 QGS. The CDR3 nucleotides are TGTGCTCTTGGGGAATTCTTTCCTTTCCTATCGGCGTACTTCTGGGGATACGACTCACCGTACACCGATAAACTCATCTTT. Translated: CALGEFFPFLSAYFWGYDSPYTDKLIF.

This clone is labeled medium-sized (0.01 to 0.1%). DNA of the CDR3: TGTGCCTGTGACACCTTGGCTCGTGGGACGTACACCGATAAACTCATCTTT. It yields the protein CACDTLARGTYTDKLIF. The V call is TRDV2, the J call TRDJ1; D not certain. Germline V gives CDR1 GEAIGNYY, CDR2 EKD. The CDR3 consists of 17 residues. V gave up 0 bases and J gave up 0 bases, with 16 bases separating them.

This clone is medium-sized within its sample. Other DNA variants within this sample encode the same CDR3. The CDR3 nucleotides read TGTGCTCTTGGGGAATGGTACCTCGGGGACTACACGTACGACGCCTCGTACACCGATAAACTCATCTTT. Translation gives CALGEWYLGDYTYDASYTDKLIF. The V gene is TRDV1, the J gene TRDJ1; D is possibly TRDD3 (5 bases). The CDR3 extends over 23 amino acids. Germline CDR1 is TSWWSYY and CDR2 is QGS. The germline V and J ends were trimmed by 2 bases and 0 bases, with 34 bases remaining between them.

This clone was found a few times. The TCRdb protein, from a much larger clone, departs from this DNA's translation at residue 11, likely by read error; the protein shown derives from the DNA. The V call is TRDV2, the J call TRDJ1; 12 bases are shared with TRDD3. CDR1 is GEAIGNYY, CDR2 EKD, per germline. The CDR3 consists of 17 residues. J lost 3 bases, V lost 3 bases, and 10 bases had no gene match. DNA for the CDR3: TGTGCCTGTGACCCTCTCGCTGGGGGATACGTGGCCGATAAACTCATCTTT. Translated, it gives CACDPLAGGYVADKLIF.

By share of the sample, this clone is medium-sized. This rearrangement joins TRDV3 to TRDJ1; 10 bases match TRDD3. Trimming at V came to 2 bases and at J to 0 bases, leaving 6 bases not matched to a gene. The germline V gene encodes CDR1 TVYSNPD and CDR2 GDNSRS (reference sequence). The CDR3 has 15 amino acids. CDR3 amino acids: CAFRGDTPYTDKLIF. CDR3 nucleotides: TGTGCCTTTCGGGGGGATACGCCGTACACCGATAAACTCATCTTT. The whole variable domain, filled in from reference TRDV3 and TRDJ1, reads CDKVTQSSPDQTVASGSEVVLLCTYDTVYSNPDLFWYRIRPDYSFQFVFYGDNSRSEGADFTQGRFSVKHILTQKAFHLVISPVRTEDSATYYCAFRGDTPYTDKLIFGKGTRVTVEP.

The rearrangement joins TRDV1 to TRDJ1; 8 bases match TRDD2. Unmatched junction bases numbered 30, after V lost 0 bases and J lost 0 bases. Germline CDR1 reads TSWWSYY; CDR2 reads QGS. The CDR3 length is 25 residues. CDR3 sequence (DNA): TGTGCTCTTGGGGAACTATTTAGGCTTCCTACATACATCACGAGGGGATTCAAGTACACCGATAAACTCATCTTT. It codes for CALGELFRLPTYITRGFKYTDKLIF.

By share of the sample, this clone is medium-sized. V is TRDV2 and J is TRDJ3; 9 bases are shared with TRDD3. After removal of 1 base from V and 1 base from J, the junction contained 13 bases not matched to a gene. The CDR3 spans 21 residues. CDR1 is GEAIGNYY and CDR2 is EKD in the germline V gene. The CDR3, as DNA: TGTGCCTGTGACACTCCTTCCGTGGGGGATAGACTTTCCTGGGACACCCGACAGATGTTTTTC. Translating it yields CACDTPSVGDRLSWDTRQMFF.

By its share, this clone is medium-sized. This chain connects TRDV2 to TRDJ1; 11 bases align to TRDD3. This CDR3 spans 18 amino acids. CDR1 is GEAIGNYY, CDR2 EKD, per germline. The trim removed 1 base at V and 3 bases at J, leaving 12 bases unmatched. The DNA for the CDR3 is TGTGCCTGTGACACGCTACTGGGGGATAGGGGTATTGCCGATAAACTCATCTTT. This encodes CACDTLLGDRGIADKLIF.

This clone was seen ten or more times. The chain couples TRDV1 to TRDJ1; 12 nucleotides line up with TRDD3. J was trimmed by 7 bases and V by 1 base; bases with no gene match: 19. The germline gives CDR1 TSWWSYY, CDR2 QGS. The CDR3 totals 20 residues. The CDR3 protein is CALGEPALGPHTGGYPKLIF. As DNA, the CDR3 is TGTGCTCTTGGGGAACCGGCACTCGGTCCTCATACTGGGGGATACCCTAAACTCATCTTT.

In its sample, this clone is medium-sized (0.01 to 0.1%). This same CDR3 is encoded by further DNA sequences in the sample. The DNA of the CDR3 is TGTGCCTTTAGGCCCGGTTACTGGGGGATCTCGGCCGATAAACTCATCTTT. As protein: CAFRPGYWGISADKLIF. The chain carries TRDV3 and TRDJ1; 10 bases match TRDD3. Germline V gene sequence: CDR1 TVYSNPD, CDR2 GDNSRS (reference sequence). Trimming cost V 0 bases and J 3 bases; bases outside gene matches: 13. CDR3 length: 17 amino acids.